This T cell receptor (beta chain) was obtained from a study of tumor and adjacent non-tumor tissue in lung cancer. On the study more broadly: There were 12 adenocarcinoma, 2 squamous cell carcinoma and 1 small cell lung cancer cases. On average, productive TCRbeta reads reached about 4.4 million per sample. Study-level findings and limits: Normal lung showed higher cumulative top 100 clone frequency than tumor.

Three rounds of nested PCR, following a modified ARM-PCR protocol, produced the TCRbeta library. One entry per CDR3 protein results from TCRdb running MiXCR on the multiplex PCR reads. The table lists around 82,000 distinct CDR3 sequences, 65% to 85% of them singletons. Concerning this clonotype itself: Its antigen is undetermined. Germline and junction disagree at one end, which may indicate a read error.

Germline CDR1 reads DFQATT; CDR2 reads SNEGSKA (reference sequence). This CDR3 spans 14 amino acids. RNA was extracted from bulk tissue without any cell sorting. The normal lung tissue was taken more than 3 cm from the tumor edge. This clonotype was sampled from a man between 60 and 75 years old with non-small cell lung cancer. This chain connects TRBV20-1 to TRBJ2-1; 7 bases map to TRBD2. The sample consisted of distant non-tumor lung tissue. CDR3 coding DNA: TGCAGTGTTAGAGGCCGGGAGGACCACAATAAGCAGTTCTTC. Its protein product is CSVRGREDHNKQFF.